This T cell receptor (beta chain) was documented in a study of CD4 T cells in relation to SARS-CoV-2 and coronaviruses. For approximately 10 days, about 9.9 x 10^4 sorted CD4+ cells grew with T cell-depleted PBMCs and CEF. Trimming took 10 bases from V and 3 from J; bases not matched to a gene: 16. Germline V lookup: CDR1 MDHEN, CDR2 SYDVKM. This CDR3 region has 16 residues. Study-wide points: Crossreactivity was assessed only for spike protein, not other viral proteins.

To note about this clone: Antigen unknown.

Libraries were prepared by immunoSEQ multiplex PCR; TCRdb keeps only in-frame clonotypes and omits some of them. Here the sample spans fewer than 35,000 clones, roughly 82% being singletons. Sequencing was performed on memory CD4+ T cells from PBMCs, cultured in vitro. The sequence derives from an adult with COVID-19. The chain joins TRBV28 to TRBJ2-7, with 9 bases lining up with TRBD1. The chain's CDR3 is CATLASSRTGVYEQYF. The DNA of the CDR3 is TGTGCCACCCTGGCATCCTCCCGGACAGGGGTCTACGAGCAGTACTTC.